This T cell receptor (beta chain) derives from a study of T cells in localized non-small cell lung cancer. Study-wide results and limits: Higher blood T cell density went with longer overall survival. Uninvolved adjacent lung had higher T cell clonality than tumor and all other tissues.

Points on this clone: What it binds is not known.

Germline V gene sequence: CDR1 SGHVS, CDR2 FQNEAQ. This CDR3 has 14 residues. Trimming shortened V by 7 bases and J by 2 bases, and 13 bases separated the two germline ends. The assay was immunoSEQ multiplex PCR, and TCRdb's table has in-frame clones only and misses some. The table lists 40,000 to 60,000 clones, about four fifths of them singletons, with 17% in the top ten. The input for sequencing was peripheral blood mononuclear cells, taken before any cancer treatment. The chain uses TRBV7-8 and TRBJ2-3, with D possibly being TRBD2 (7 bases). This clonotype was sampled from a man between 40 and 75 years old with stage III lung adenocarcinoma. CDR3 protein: CASTVGGLTDTQYF. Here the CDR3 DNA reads TGTGCCAGCACCGTCGGGGGGCTCACAGATACGCAGTATTTT.